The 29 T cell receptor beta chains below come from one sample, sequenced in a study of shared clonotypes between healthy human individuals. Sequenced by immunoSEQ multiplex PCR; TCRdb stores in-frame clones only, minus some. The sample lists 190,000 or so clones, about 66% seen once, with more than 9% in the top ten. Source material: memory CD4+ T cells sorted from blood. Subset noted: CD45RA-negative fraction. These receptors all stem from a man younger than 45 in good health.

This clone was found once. CDR3 coding DNA: TGTGCCAGCAACACTGGAGGGGGTTTAGCAGAGACCCAGTACTTC. Translation gives CASNTGGGLAETQYF. This chain connects TRBV9 to TRBJ2-5; D might be TRBD1 or TRBD2, each matching 6 bases. Trimming pared 6 bases from V and 4 bases from J, leaving 19 bases between. Germline V lookup: CDR1 SGDLS, CDR2 YYNGEE. The CDR3 loop spans 15 amino acids.

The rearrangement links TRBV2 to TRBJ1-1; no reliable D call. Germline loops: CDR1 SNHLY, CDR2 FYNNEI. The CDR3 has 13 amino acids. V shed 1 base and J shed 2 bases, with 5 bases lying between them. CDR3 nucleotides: TGTGCCAGCAGTGAAGAGAGTAACACTGAAGCTTTCTTT. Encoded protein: CASSEESNTEAFF. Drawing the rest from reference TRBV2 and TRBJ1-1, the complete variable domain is EPEVTQTPSHQVTQMGQEVILRCVPISNHLYFYWYRQILGQKVEFLVSFYNNEISEKSEIFDDQFSVERPDGSNFTLKIRSTKLEDSAMYFCASSEESNTEAFFGQGTRLTVV.

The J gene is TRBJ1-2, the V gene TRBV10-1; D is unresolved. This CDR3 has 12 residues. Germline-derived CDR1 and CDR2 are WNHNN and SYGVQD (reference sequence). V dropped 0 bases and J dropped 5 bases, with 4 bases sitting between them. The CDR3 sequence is CASSESGYGYTF. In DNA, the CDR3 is TGCGCCAGCAGTGAGTCAGGGTATGGCTACACCTTC.

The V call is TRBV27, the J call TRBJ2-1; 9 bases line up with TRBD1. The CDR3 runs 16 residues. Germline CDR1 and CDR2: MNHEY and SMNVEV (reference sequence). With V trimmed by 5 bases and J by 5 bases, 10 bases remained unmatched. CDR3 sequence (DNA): TGTGCCAGCAGTCTAACTTCGGGACAGGGTCACAATGAGCAGTTCTTC. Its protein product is CASSLTSGQGHNEQFF.

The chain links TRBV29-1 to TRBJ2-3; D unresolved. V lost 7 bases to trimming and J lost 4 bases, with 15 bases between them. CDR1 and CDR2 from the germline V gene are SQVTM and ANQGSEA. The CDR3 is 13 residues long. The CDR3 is CSAGLLGPDTQYF. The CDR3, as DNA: TGCAGCGCTGGTCTCCTGGGTCCAGATACGCAGTATTTT.

CDR3 DNA sequence: TGTGCCAGCTCACCAAGCCTAGCGGACCAAGAGACCCAGTACTTC. This translates into CASSPSLADQETQYF. The chain joins TRBV18 to TRBJ2-5; 7 nucleotides align to TRBD2. The J segment lost 0 bases and the V segment lost 2 bases, leaving 3 bases of the junction unmatched. Germline V gene data show CDR1 as KGHSH and CDR2 as LQKENI. This CDR3 is 15 amino acids long.

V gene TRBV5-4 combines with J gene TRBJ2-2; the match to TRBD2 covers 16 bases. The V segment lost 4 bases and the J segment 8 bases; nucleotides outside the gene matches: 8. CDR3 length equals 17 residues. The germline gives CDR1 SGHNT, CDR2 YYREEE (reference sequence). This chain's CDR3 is CASSPGTSGRAAGELFF. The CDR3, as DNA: TGTGCCAGCAGCCCCGGGACTAGCGGGAGGGCGGCAGGGGAGCTGTTTTTT.

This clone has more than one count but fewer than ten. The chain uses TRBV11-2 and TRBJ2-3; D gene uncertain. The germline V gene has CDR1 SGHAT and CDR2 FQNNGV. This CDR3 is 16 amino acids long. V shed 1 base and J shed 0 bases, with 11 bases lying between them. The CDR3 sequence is CASSLAWGASTDTQYF. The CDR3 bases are TGTGCCAGCAGCTTAGCCTGGGGTGCTAGCACAGATACGCAGTATTTT.

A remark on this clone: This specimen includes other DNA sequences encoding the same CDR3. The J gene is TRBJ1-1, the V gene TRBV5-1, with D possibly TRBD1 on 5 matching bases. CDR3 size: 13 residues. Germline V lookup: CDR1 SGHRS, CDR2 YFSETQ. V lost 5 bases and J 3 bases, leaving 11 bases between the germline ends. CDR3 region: CASRPDSYTEAFF. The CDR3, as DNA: TGCGCCAGCAGACCTGACAGTTACACTGAAGCTTTCTTT.

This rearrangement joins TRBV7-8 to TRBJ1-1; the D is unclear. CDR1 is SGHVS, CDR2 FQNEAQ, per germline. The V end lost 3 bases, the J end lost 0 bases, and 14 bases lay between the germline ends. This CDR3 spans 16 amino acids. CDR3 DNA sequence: TGTGCCAGCAGCTTTCGGAGGACGGCCATGAACACTGAAGCTTTCTTT. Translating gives CASSFRRTAMNTEAFF.

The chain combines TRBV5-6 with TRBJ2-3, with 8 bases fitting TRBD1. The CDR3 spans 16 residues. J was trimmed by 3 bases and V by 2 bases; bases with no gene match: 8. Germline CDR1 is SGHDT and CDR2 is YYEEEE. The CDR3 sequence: CASSFATGARTDTQYF. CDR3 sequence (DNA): TGTGCCAGCAGCTTCGCGACAGGGGCGAGGACAGATACGCAGTATTTT. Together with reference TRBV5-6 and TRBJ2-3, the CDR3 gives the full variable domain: DAGVTQSPTHLIKTRGQQVTLRCSPKSGHDTVSWYQQALGQGPQFIFQYYEEEERQRGNFPDRFSGHQFPNYSSELNVNALLLGDSALYLCASSFATGARTDTQYFGPGTRLTVL.

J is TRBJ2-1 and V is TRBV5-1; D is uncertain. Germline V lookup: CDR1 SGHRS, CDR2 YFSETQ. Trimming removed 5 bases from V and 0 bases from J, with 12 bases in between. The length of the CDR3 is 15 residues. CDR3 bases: TGCGCCAGCAGGGAAGACGTTAGCTCCTACAATGAGCAGTTCTTC. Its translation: CASREDVSSYNEQFF. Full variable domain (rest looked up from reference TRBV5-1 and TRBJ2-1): KAGVTQTPRYLIKTRGQQVTLSCSPISGHRSVSWYQQTPGQGLQFLFEYFSETQRNKGNFPGRFSGRQFSNSRSEMNVSTLELGDSALYLCASREDVSSYNEQFFGPGTRLTVL.

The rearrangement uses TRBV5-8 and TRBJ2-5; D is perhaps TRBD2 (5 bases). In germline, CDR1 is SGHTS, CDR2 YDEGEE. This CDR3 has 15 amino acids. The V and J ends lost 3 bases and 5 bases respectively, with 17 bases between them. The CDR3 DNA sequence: TGTGCCAGCAGCTCGGGAAGGGCCGGCACGGAGACCCAGTACTTC. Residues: CASSSGRAGTETQYF.

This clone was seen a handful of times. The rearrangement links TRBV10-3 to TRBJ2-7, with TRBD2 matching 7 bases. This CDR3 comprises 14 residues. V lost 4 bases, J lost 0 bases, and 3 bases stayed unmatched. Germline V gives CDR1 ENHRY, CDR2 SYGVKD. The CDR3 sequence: CAISGGTISYEQYF. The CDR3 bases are TGTGCCATCAGTGGGGGGACTATCTCCTACGAGCAGTACTTC.

The DNA of the CDR3 is TGTGCCAGCTCACCGAGCGGGACAAACGGCCAGCCCCAGCATTTT. Translating gives CASSPSGTNGQPQHF. The chain combines TRBV18 with TRBJ1-5; D is perhaps TRBD1 (6 bases). Trimming removed 3 bases from V and 7 bases from J, with 16 bases in between. The CDR3 extends over 15 amino acids. The germline CDR1 and CDR2 sequences are KGHSH and LQKENI.

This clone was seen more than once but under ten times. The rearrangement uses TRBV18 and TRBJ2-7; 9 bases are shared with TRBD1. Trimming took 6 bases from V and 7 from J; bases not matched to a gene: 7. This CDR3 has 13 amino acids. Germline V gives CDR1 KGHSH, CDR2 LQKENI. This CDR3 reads CASSIQGAGEQYF. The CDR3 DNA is TGTGCCAGCTCCATACAGGGGGCTGGGGAGCAGTACTTC. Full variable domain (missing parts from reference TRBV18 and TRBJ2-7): NAGVMQNPRHLVRRRGQEARLRCSPMKGHSHVYWYRQLPEEGLKFMVYLQKENIIDESGMPKERFSAEFPKEGPSILRIQQVVRGDSAAYFCASSIQGAGEQYFGPGTRLTVT.

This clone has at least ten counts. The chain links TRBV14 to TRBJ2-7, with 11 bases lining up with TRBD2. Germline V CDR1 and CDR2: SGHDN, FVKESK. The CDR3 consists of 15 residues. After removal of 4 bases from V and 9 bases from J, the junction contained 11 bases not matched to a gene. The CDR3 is CASSRIAGGVRRQYF. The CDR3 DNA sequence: TGTGCCAGCAGCCGGATAGCGGGAGGGGTACGGAGGCAGTACTTC. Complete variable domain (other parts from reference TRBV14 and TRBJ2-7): EAGVTQFPSHSVIEKGQTVTLRCDPISGHDNLYWYRRVMGKEIKFLLHFVKESKQDESGMPNNRFLAERTGGTYSTLKVQPAELEDSGVYFCASSRIAGGVRRQYFGPGTRLTVT.

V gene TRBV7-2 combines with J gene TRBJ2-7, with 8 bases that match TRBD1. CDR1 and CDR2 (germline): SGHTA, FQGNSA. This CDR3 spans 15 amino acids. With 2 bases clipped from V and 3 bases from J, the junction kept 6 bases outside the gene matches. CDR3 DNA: TGTGCCAGCAGCTTAACTTCCGACAGGGGCTACGAGCAGTACTTC. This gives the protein CASSLTSDRGYEQYF. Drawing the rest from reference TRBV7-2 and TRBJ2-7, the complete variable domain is GAGVSQSPSNKVTEKGKDVELRCDPISGHTALYWYRQSLGQGLEFLIYFQGNSAPDKSGLPSDRFSAERTGGSVSTLTIQRTQQEDSAVYLCASSLTSDRGYEQYFGPGTRLTVT.

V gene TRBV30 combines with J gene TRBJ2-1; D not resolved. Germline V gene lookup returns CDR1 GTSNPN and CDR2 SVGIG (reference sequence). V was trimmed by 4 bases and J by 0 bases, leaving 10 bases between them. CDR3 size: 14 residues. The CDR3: CAWNGQSSYNEQFF. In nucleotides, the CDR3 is TGTGCCTGGAACGGGCAAAGCTCCTACAATGAGCAGTTCTTC.

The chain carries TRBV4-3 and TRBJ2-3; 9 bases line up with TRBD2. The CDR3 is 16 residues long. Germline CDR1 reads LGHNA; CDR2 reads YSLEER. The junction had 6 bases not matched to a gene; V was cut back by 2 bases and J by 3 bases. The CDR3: CASSQTPSGVTDTQYF. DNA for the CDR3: TGCGCCAGCAGCCAAACGCCTAGCGGGGTGACAGATACGCAGTATTTT.

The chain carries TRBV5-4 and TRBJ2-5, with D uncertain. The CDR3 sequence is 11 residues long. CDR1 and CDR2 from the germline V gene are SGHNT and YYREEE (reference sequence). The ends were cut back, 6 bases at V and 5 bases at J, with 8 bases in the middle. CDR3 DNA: TGTGCCAGCACCTTTGAGGAGACCCAGTACTTC. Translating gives CASTFEETQYF.

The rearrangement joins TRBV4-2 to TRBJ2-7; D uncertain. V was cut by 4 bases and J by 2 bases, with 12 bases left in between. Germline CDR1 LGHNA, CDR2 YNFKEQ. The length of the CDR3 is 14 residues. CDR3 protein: CASSPQTRTYEQYF. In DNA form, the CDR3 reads TGTGCCAGCAGCCCCCAGACTCGAACCTACGAGCAGTACTTC.

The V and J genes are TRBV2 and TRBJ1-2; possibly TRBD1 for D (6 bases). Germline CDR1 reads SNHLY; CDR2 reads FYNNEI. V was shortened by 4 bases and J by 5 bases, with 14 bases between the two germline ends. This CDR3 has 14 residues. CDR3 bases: TGTGCCAGCAGTGCCGGACAGAACCTTTATGGCTACACCTTC. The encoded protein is CASSAGQNLYGYTF.

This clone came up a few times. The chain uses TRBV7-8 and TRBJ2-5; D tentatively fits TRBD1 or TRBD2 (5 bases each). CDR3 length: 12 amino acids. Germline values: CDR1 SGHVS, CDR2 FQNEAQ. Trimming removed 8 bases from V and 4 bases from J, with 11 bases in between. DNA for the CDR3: TGTGCCAGCGGGGGATTTGCAGAGACCCAGTACTTC. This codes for CASGGFAETQYF.

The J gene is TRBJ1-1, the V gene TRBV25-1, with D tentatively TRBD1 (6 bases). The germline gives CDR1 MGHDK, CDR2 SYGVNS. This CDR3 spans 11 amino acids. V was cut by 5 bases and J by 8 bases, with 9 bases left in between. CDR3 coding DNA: TGTGCCAGCAGTAGAACAGGGGAAGCTTTCTTT. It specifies CASSRTGEAFF.

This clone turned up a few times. DNA of the CDR3: TGCAGCGTTGGGGACAGGCTGGCTAATGAAAAACTGTTTTTT. Its protein is CSVGDRLANEKLFF. The genes are TRBV29-1 and TRBJ1-4, with 8 nucleotides matching TRBD1. This CDR3 comprises 14 residues. J gave up 3 bases and V 4 bases, and 4 bases lay outside the gene matches. CDR1 is SQVTM, CDR2 ANQGSEA, per germline.

The CDR3 spells CASSLDGRPISYNEQFF. Here the CDR3 DNA reads TGTGCCAGCAGCTTAGATGGGCGTCCTATCTCCTACAATGAGCAGTTCTTC. V is TRBV11-2 and J is TRBJ2-1; no clear D. The CDR3 sequence is 17 residues long. Trimming took 0 bases from V and 0 from J, leaving 12 bases between them. Germline V CDR1 and CDR2: SGHAT, FQNNGV.

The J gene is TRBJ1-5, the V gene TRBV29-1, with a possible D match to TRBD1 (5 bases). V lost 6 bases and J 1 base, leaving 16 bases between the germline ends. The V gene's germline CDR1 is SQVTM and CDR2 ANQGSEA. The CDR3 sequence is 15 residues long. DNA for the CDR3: TGCAGCGTCGCCATAAATTGGGACAGCAATCAGCCCCAGCATTTT. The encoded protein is CSVAINWDSNQPQHF.

The CDR3 here is CASSPDRRNTEAFF. CDR3 nucleotides: TGTGCCAGCAGCCCTGACCGACGAAACACTGAAGCTTTCTTT. V is TRBV5-6 and J is TRBJ1-1, with D hard to call. Germline values: CDR1 SGHDT, CDR2 YYEEEE. Trimming removed 4 bases at V and 2 bases at J, with 12 bases between. The CDR3 runs 14 residues.